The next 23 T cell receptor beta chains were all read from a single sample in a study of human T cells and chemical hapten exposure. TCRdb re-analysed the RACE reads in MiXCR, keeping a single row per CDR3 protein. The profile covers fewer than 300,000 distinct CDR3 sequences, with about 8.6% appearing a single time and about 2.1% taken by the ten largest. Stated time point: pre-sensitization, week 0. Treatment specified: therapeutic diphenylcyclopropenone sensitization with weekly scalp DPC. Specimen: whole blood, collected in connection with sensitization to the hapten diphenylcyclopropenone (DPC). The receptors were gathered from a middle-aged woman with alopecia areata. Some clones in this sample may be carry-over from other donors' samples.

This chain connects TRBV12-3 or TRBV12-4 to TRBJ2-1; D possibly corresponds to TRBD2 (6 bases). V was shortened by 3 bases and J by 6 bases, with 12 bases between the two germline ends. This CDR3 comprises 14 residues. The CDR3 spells CASSFGVAANEQFF. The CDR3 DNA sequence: TGTGCCAGCAGTTTCGGGGTAGCGGCCAATGAGCAGTTCTTC.

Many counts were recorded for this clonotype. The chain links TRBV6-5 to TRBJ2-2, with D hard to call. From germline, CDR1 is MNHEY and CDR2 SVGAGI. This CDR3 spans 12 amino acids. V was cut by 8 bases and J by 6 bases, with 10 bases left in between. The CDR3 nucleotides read TGTGCCAGCTCCCGGCGGCCCGGGGAGCTGTTTTTT. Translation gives CASSRRPGELFF.

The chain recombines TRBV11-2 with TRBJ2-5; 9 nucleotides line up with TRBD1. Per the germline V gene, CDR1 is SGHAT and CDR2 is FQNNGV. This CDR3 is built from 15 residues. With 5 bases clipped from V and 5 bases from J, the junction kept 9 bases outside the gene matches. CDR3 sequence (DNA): TGTGCCAGCAGCCGCGGACAGGGGAACGGGGAGACCCAGTACTTC. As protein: CASSRGQGNGETQYF.

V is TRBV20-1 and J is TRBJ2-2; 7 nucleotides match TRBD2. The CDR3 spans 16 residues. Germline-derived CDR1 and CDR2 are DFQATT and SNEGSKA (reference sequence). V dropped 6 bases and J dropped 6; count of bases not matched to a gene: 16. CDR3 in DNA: TGCAGTGCCCAGATGGGAGGGAGGGCCTCTCCCGGGGAGCTGTTTTTT. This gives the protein CSAQMGGRASPGELFF.

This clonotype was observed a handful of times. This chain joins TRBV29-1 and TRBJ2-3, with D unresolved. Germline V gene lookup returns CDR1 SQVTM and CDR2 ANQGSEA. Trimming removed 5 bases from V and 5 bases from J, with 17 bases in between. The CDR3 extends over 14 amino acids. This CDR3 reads CSVPGWGWIDTQYF. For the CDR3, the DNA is TGCAGCGTTCCCGGCTGGGGATGGATAGATACGCAGTATTTT.

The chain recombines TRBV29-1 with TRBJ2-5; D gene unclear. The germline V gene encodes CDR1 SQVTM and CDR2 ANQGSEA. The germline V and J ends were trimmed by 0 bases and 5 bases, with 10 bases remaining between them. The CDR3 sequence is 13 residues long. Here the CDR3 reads CSVEDPPSETQYF. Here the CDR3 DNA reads TGCAGCGTTGAAGACCCGCCGAGCGAGACCCAGTACTTC.

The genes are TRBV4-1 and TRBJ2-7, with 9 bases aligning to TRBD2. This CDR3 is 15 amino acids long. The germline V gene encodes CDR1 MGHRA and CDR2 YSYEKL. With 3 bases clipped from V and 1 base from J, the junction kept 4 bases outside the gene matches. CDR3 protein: CASSQALAGSYEQYF. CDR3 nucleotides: TGCGCCAGCAGCCAGGCCCTAGCGGGGTCCTACGAGCAGTACTTC.

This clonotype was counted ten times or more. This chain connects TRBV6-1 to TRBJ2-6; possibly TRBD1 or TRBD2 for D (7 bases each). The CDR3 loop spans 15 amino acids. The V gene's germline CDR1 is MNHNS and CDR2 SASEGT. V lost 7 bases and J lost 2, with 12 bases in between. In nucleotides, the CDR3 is TGTGCCAGCATCGCAGGGGGGGCTGGGGCCAACGTCCTGACTTTC. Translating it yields CASIAGGAGANVLTF.

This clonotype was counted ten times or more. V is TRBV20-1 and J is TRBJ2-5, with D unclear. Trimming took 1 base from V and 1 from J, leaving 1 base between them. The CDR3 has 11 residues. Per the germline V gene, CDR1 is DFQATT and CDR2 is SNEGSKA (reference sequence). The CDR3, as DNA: TGCAGTGCTAGAGCCCAAGAGACCCAGTACTTC. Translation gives CSARAQETQYF.

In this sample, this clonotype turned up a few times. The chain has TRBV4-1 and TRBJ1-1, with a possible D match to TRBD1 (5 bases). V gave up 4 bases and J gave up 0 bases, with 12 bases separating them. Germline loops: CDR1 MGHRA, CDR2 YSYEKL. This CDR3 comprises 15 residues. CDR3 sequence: CASSRNEGVNTEAFF. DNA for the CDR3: TGCGCCAGCAGCCGAAACGAAGGGGTGAACACTGAAGCTTTCTTT.

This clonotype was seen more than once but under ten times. The CDR3: CASSLDRGLYGYTF. CDR3 nucleotide sequence: TGTGCCAGCAGCTTAGATCGGGGTCTTTATGGCTACACCTTC. The chain is built from TRBV11-2 and TRBJ1-2; D unresolved. With 0 bases removed from V and 5 bases from J, the gap between germline ends came to 10 bases. Germline V gene data show CDR1 as SGHAT and CDR2 as FQNNGV. The CDR3 runs to 14 residues.

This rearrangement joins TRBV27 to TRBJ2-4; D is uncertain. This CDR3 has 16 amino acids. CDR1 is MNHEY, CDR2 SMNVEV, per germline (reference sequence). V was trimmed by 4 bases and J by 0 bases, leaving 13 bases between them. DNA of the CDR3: TGTGCCAGCAGTTCCCCCCCCAATATAGCCAAAAACATTCAGTACTTC. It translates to CASSSPPNIAKNIQYF.

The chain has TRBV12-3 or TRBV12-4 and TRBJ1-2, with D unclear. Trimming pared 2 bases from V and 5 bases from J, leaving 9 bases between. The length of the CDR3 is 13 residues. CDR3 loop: CASSLRWAYGYTF. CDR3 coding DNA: TGTGCCAGCAGTTTACGGTGGGCGTATGGCTACACCTTC.

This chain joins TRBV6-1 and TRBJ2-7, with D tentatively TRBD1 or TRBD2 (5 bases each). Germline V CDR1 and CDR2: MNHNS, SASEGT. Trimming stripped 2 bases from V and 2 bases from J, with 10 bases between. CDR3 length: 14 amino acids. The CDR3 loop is CASSETRGPYEQYF. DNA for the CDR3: TGTGCCAGCAGTGAAACGAGGGGACCCTACGAGCAGTACTTC.

The CDR3 DNA reads TGTGCCAGCAGTGTTCCTGGGGCTTCCTACAATGAGCAGTTCTTC. Protein sequence: CASSVPGASYNEQFF. V is TRBV6-1 and J is TRBJ2-1; possible D gene TRBD1, 5 bases. CDR3 length: 15 amino acids. V was trimmed by 4 bases and J by 1 base, leaving 11 bases between them. Germline V gene data show CDR1 as MNHNS and CDR2 as SASEGT.

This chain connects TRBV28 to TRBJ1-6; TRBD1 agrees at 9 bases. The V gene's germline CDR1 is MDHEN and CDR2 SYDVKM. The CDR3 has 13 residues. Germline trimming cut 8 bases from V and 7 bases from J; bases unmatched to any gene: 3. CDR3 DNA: TGTGCCAGCGGGGACAGGGAGAATTCACCCCTCCACTTT. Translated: CASGDRENSPLHF.

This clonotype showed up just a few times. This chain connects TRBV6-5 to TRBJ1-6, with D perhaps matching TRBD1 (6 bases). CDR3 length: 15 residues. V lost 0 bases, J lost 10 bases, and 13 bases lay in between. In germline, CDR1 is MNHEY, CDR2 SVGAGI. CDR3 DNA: TGTGCCAGCAGTTACTCCATACAGGGCAACTCACCCCTCCACTTT. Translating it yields CASSYSIQGNSPLHF.

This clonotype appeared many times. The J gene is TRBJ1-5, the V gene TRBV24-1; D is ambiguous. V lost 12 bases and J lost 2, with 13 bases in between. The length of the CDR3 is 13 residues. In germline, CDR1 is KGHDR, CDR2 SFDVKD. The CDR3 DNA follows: TGTGCCTCCCAGGCCGGGGGCAATCAGCCCCAGCATTTT. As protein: CASQAGGNQPQHF.

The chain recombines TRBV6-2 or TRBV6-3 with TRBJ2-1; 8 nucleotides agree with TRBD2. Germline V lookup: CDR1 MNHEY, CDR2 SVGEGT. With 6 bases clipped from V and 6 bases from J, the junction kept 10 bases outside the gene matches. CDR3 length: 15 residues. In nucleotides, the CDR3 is TGTGCCAGCAGAAGAGCGAGCGGGAGATTCAATGAGCAGTTCTTC. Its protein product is CASRRASGRFNEQFF.

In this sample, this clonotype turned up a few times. CDR3 loop: CASSLVGDSTDTQYF. CDR3 in DNA: TGTGCCAGCAGCTTGGTGGGTGACAGCACAGATACGCAGTATTTT. V gene TRBV5-5 combines with J gene TRBJ2-3; D not resolved. This CDR3 has 15 residues. The V gene's germline CDR1 is SGHKS and CDR2 YYEKEE (reference sequence). V lost 0 bases and J lost 0, with 8 bases in between.

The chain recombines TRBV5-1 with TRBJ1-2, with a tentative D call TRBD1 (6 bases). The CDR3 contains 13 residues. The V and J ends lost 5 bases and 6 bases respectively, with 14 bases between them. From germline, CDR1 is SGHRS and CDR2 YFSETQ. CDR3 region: CASSFTGRDGYTF. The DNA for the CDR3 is TGCGCCAGCAGTTTCACAGGGAGAGATGGCTACACCTTC.

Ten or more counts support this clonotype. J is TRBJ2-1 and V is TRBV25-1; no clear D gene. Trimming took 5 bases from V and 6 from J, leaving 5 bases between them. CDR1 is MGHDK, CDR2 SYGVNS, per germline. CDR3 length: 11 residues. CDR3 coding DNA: TGTGCCAGCAGTTTTAGCAATGAGCAGTTCTTC. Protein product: CASSFSNEQFF.

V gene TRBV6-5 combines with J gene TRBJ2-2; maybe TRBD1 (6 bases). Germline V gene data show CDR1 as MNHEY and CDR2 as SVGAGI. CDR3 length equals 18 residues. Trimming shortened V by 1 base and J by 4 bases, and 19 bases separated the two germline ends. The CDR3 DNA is TGTGCCAGCAGTTACTTGACCACTCAGGGGTTTTTCACCGGGGAGCTGTTTTTT. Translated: CASSYLTTQGFFTGELFF.